This T cell receptor (beta chain) is drawn from a study of blood T cell repertoires in COVID-19. Turning to the study itself: Both acute and convalescent COVID-19 samples were obtained from the United States, Italy and Spain.

Seattle patient enrollment occurred during active infection, with longitudinal follow-up thereafter. Germline assignment: CDR1 SGHRS and CDR2 YFSETQ. Losses at the gene ends were 2 bases for V and 1 base for J; bases not matched to a gene: 11. The CDR3 spans 18 residues. Sequenced by immunoSEQ multiplex PCR; TCRdb stores in-frame clones only, minus some. The sample includes roughly 20,000 clones, 70% to 85% seen only once; the top ten take around a sixth. Sequenced input: peripheral blood. V and J are TRBV5-1 and TRBJ2-3; 9 nucleotides line up with TRBD2. This sequence was found in a man in his sixties or seventies with COVID-19, enrolled during active disease. The CDR3: CASSLTSGRGSRTDTQYF. Written as DNA, the CDR3 is TGCGCCAGCAGCTTAACTAGCGGGCGTGGTTCGCGCACAGATACGCAGTATTTT.